This T cell receptor beta chain came from a study of T cell responses to AZD1222 COVID-19 vaccine. There are a few counts of this clone. The antigen is undetermined. Germline CDR1 PRHDT, CDR2 FYEKMQ (reference sequence). This CDR3 comprises 16 residues. J was trimmed by 9 bases and V by 5 bases; bases with no gene match: 10. Regarding the study as a whole: Only after the peak T cell response were repertoires sampled. Baseline seropositivity occurred in only a handful of AZD1222 recipients.

The method was immunoSEQ multiplex PCR; TCRdb's version includes in-frame clones alone and lacks a portion of them. The sample records around 160,000 clones, approximately 94% being singletons. The chain couples TRBV13 to TRBJ2-1; TRBD2 matches at 13 bases. The source is an adult in good health. The sequencing here drew on peripheral blood, taken on day 0 of AZD1222 vaccination. In DNA, the CDR3 is TGTGCCAGCAGCGACCCAGGACTAGCGGGAGCACTTGAGCAGTTCTTC. This codes for CASSDPGLAGALEQFF.